This T cell receptor (beta chain) is from a study of blood T cell repertoires in COVID-19. Under the authors' procedure: Estimation of nucleated cell counts was performed using reference gene primer amplification. Profiling relied on immunoSEQ multiplex PCR, and the TCRdb table lists in-frame clones only, not all of them. That table supplies the V and J calls and clone size; D and trimming were determined from the DNA. The sample records about 150,000 clones, approximately 80% being singletons. The CDR3 length is 15 residues. Germline CDR1 reads MGHRA; CDR2 reads YSYEKL. The germline V and J ends were trimmed by 0 bases and 4 bases, with 10 bases remaining between them.

The receptor was derived from a woman in her fifties or sixties in a cohort sampled during active or convalescent COVID-19. The sequenced sample consisted of peripheral blood. The V gene is TRBV4-1, the J gene TRBJ1-5; D is undetermined. CDR3 amino acids: CASSQDGQVNQPQHF. CDR3 bases: TGCGCCAGCAGCCAAGATGGGCAGGTAAATCAGCCCCAGCATTTT.